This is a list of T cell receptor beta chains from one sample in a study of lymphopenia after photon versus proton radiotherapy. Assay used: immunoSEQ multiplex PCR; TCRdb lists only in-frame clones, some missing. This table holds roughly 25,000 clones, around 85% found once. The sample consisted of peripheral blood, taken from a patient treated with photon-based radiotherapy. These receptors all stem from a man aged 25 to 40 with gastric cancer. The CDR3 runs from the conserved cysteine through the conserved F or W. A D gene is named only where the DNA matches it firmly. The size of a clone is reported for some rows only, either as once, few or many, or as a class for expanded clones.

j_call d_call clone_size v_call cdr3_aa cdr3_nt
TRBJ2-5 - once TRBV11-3 CASSLRTIQETQYF TGTGCCAGCAGCCTCCGGACCATTCAAGAGACCCAGTACTTC
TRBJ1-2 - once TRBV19 CATTRGGSYGYTF TGTGCCACCACTCGGGGGGGATCCTATGGCTACACCTTC
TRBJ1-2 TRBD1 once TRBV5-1 CASSLGQDGYTF TGCGCCAGCAGCCTGGGACAGGATGGCTACACCTTC
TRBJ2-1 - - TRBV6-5 CASSEVNNEQFF TGTGCCAGCAGTGAAGTAAACAATGAGCAGTTCTTC
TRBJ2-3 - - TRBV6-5 CASSYSVGPSSDTQYF TGTGCCAGCAGTTATTCGGTAGGACCTAGTTCAGATACGCAGTATTTT
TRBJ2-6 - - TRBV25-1 CASTASGTGSSGANVLTF TGTGCCAGCACAGCTTCCGGGACGGGGAGCTCTGGGGCCAACGTCCTGACTTTC
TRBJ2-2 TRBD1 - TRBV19 CASSIRQGATGELFF TGTGCCAGTAGTATAAGACAGGGGGCAACCGGGGAGCTGTTTTTT
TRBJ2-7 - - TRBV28 CASSLGGQGIVWEQYF TGTGCCAGCAGTTTGGGTGGGCAGGGGATAGTTTGGGAGCAGTACTTC
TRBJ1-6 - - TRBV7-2 CASSLDVVGDGSPLHF TGTGCCAGCAGCTTAGACGTGGTGGGGGACGGTTCACCCCTCCACTTT
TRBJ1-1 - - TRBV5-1 CASSLHGNTEAFF TGCGCCAGCAGCCTACACGGGAACACTGAAGCTTTCTTT
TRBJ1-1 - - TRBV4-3 CASSNHGQMNTEAFF TGCGCCAGCAGCAACCACGGACAGATGAACACTGAAGCTTTCTTT
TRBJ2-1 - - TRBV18 CASSVSIGDEQFF TGTGCCAGCTCCGTCTCTATAGGCGACGAGCAGTTCTTC
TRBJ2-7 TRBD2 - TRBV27 CASRLTSGTTYEQYF TGTGCCAGCAGACTGACTAGCGGGACTACCTACGAGCAGTACTTC
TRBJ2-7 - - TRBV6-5 CASSGGWGDAYEQYF TGTGCCAGCAGTGGGGGATGGGGGGATGCCTACGAGCAGTACTTC
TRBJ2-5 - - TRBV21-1 CASGGRGETQYF TGTGCCAGCGGGGGGCGTGGGGAGACCCAGTACTTC
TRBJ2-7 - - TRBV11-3 CASSLGGLNPYEQYF TGTGCCAGCAGCTTAGGGGGACTTAACCCCTACGAGCAGTACTTC
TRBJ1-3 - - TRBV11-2 CASRFTGGENTIYF TGTGCCAGCAGATTCACAGGAGGGGAAAACACCATATATTTT
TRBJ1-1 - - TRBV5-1 CASSLAEGIEFLTEAFF TGCGCCAGCAGCTTGGCTGAGGGGATCGAGTTTCTCACTGAAGCTTTCTTT
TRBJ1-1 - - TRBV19 CASMEGPSNTEAFF TGTGCCAGTATGGAGGGCCCCTCGAACACTGAAGCTTTCTTT
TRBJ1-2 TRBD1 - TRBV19 CASSIGAGTGDGYTF TGTGCCAGTAGTATAGGCGCCGGGACAGGGGATGGCTACACCTTC
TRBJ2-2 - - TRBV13 CASSSDSWGTGELFF TGTGCCAGCAGCTCTGACTCTTGGGGCACCGGGGAGCTGTTTTTT
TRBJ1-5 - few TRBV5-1 CASSSRPGANQPQHF TGCGCCAGCAGCTCCCGACCGGGGGCGAATCAGCCCCAGCATTTT
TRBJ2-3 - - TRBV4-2 CASSQVGTAATDTQYF TGTGCCAGCAGCCAAGTGGGTACGGCGGCCACAGATACGCAGTATTTT
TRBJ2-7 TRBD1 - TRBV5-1 CASSDRGPYEQYF TGCGCCAGCAGCGACAGGGGGCCCTACGAGCAGTACTTC
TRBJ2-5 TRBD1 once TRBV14 CASSQRGDRGGETQYF TGTGCCAGCAGCCAACGGGGCGACAGGGGTGGGGAGACCCAGTACTTC
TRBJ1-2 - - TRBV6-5 CASSYGPAGGYGYTF TGTGCCAGCAGTTACGGGCCGGCGGGGGGCTATGGCTACACCTTC
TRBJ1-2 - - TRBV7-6 CASSLSPRDGWRYTF TGTGCCAGCAGCTTGTCCCCCCGGGACGGTTGGCGCTACACCTTC
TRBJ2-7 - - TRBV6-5 CASSSTGQSYEQYF TGTGCCAGCAGTTCGACAGGCCAGAGTTACGAGCAGTACTTC
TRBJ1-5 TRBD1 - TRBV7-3 CASSEDRFQPQHF TGTGCCAGCAGCGAGGACAGGTTTCAGCCCCAGCATTTT
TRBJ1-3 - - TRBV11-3 CASSLATTGNTIYF TGTGCCAGCAGCTTAGCGACAACTGGAAACACCATATATTTT
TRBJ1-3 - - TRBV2 CASSDVQFSGNTIYF TGTGCCAGCAGTGACGTCCAATTCTCTGGAAACACCATATATTTT
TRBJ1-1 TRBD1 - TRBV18 CASSLGQGRVEAFF TGTGCCAGCTCACTGGGACAGGGGAGGGTTGAAGCTTTCTTT
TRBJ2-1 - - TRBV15 CATSRGAKAYNEQFF TGTGCCACCAGCAGGGGGGCGAAGGCCTACAATGAGCAGTTCTTC
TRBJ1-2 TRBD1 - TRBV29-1 CSVQGAHYGYTF TGCAGCGTTCAGGGGGCTCACTATGGCTACACCTTC
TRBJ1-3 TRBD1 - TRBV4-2 CASSQTRGGTGALSGNTIYF TGTGCCAGCAGCCAAACTCGTGGTGGGACAGGGGCCCTCTCTGGAAACACCATATATTTT
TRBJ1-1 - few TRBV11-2 CASSWSVGGNTEAFF TGTGCCAGCAGCTGGAGTGTGGGCGGGAACACTGAAGCTTTCTTT
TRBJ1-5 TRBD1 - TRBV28 CAIRQGGQPQHF TGTGCCATCAGACAGGGGGGTCAGCCCCAGCATTTT
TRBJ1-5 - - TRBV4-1 CASSPRGSGNQPQHF TGCGCCAGCAGCCCCAGGGGTTCGGGCAATCAGCCCCAGCATTTT
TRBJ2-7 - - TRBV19 CASSLRDAGIYEQYF TGTGCCAGTAGTTTGCGGGACGCAGGGATCTACGAGCAGTACTTC
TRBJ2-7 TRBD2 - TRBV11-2 CASSLDLAGLYEQYF TGTGCCAGCAGCTTAGATCTAGCGGGCCTCTACGAGCAGTACTTC
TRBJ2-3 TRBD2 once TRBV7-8 CASSPPGTSGNTQYF TGTGCCAGCAGCCCCCCGGGGACTAGCGGGAATACGCAGTATTTT
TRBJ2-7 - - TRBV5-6 CASSLVRLQLSYEQYF TGTGCCAGCAGCTTGGTTAGACTACAATTATCCTACGAGCAGTACTTC
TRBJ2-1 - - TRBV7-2 CASSFDNEQFF TGTGCCAGCAGCTTCGACAATGAGCAGTTCTTC
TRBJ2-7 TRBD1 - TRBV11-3 CASSLLGTGAWEQYF TGTGCCAGCAGCTTACTCGGGACAGGTGCCTGGGAGCAGTACTTC
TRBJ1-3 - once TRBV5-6 CASSLARDGNTIYF TGTGCCAGCAGCTTGGCCAGGGATGGAAACACCATATATTTT